This record covers a single T cell receptor (beta chain). Molecules of cDNA were individually given unique molecular identifiers that were attached to them. TCRdb analysed the 5' RACE reads with MiXCR anew, one entry per CDR3 protein. Among approximately 69,000 distinct CDR3 sequences listed, 12% were seen once. This entry belongs to a study of early T cells in non-severe SARS-CoV-2 infection. The CDR3 loop spans 11 amino acids. The germline V gene has CDR1 SGHRS and CDR2 YFSETQ. V lost 2 bases and J lost 6, with 6 bases in between. The origin of this receptor is an adult who was a healthcare worker with PCR-confirmed SARS-CoV-2 infection or an uninfected control (not recorded which). The sequencing input was whole blood. The rearrangement joins TRBV5-1 to TRBJ2-7; unclear D gene. CDR3 sequence: CASSFSSEQYF. DNA for the CDR3: TGCGCCAGCAGCTTTAGCAGCGAGCAGTACTTC.